A single sample is the source of the 15 T cell receptor beta chains below, sequenced in a study of vaccination effects on CD4 cells after COVID-19. For these receptors, no antigen is known. Libraries were prepared by immunoSEQ multiplex PCR; TCRdb keeps only in-frame clonotypes and omits some of them. Among 25,000 or so clones listed, about two thirds were seen once. Before sequencing, viral peptide pools were used by the ViraFEST assay to expand antigen-specific CD4+ T cells. Investigators separated out CD4+ T cells once around 11 days of culture had passed. Recipients of the vaccine had no prior SARS-CoV-2 infection and negative nucleocapsid antibodies. Sequencing used CD4+ T cells from PBMCs cultured with HCoV-OC43 spike peptides, obtained before COVID-19 vaccination. As for subset: HCoV-OC43 spike overlapping peptide pool stimulation. These receptors were taken from a human donor who received a COVID-19 vaccine.

This clone was found a few times. The rearrangement uses TRBV3-1 (or the pseudogene TRBV3-2) and TRBJ2-2; no firm D call. CDR1 is LGHDT and CDR2 is YNNKEL in the germline V gene (reference sequence). The CDR3 totals 14 residues. Trimming stripped 1 base from V and 5 bases from J, with 8 bases between. The CDR3 coding sequence is TGTGCCAGCAGCCAAGGTGTAGGTACCGGGGAGCTGTTTTTT. It encodes CASSQGVGTGELFF.

The rearrangement uses TRBV9 and TRBJ2-1; maybe TRBD2 (6 bases). This CDR3 comprises 15 residues. V was pared by 2 bases and J by 3 bases, with 12 bases between. Germline V CDR1 and CDR2: SGDLS, YYNGEE. CDR3 DNA sequence: TGTGCCAGCAGCGTCGCTAGCGCGAACTACAATGAGCAGTTCTTC. Amino acid sequence: CASSVASANYNEQFF.

This chain uses TRBV9 with TRBJ2-3; 10 nucleotides line up with TRBD2. J lost 0 bases, V lost 3 bases, and 7 bases had no gene match. Germline-derived CDR1 and CDR2 are SGDLS and YYNGEE. CDR3 length: 17 amino acids. The CDR3 region is CASSGSGTSASTDTQYF. CDR3 nucleotides: TGTGCCAGCAGCGGATCCGGGACTAGCGCCAGCACAGATACGCAGTATTTT. The full variable domain, with the rest looked up from reference TRBV9 and TRBJ2-3, is DSGVTQTPKHLITATGQRVTLRCSPRSGDLSVYWYQQSLDQGLQFLIQYYNGEERAKGNILERFSAQQFPDLHSELNLSSLELGDSALYFCASSGSGTSASTDTQYFGPGTRLTVL.

This clone came up a few times. The rearrangement links TRBV4-1 to TRBJ1-5; D is ambiguous. The germline V gene has CDR1 MGHRA and CDR2 YSYEKL. The CDR3 totals 14 residues. Trimming cost V 1 base and J 3 bases, with 7 bases left between them. In nucleotides, the CDR3 is TGCGCCAGCAGCCAAGGAGGCTCCAATCAGCCCCAGCATTTT. Amino acids: CASSQGGSNQPQHF.

The chain carries TRBV7-8 and TRBJ2-1; a possible D gene is TRBD2 (5 bases). V lost 5 bases, J lost 6 bases, and 14 bases lay in between. The germline V gene has CDR1 SGHVS and CDR2 FQNEAQ. This CDR3 is 14 amino acids long. The CDR3 region has the DNA TGTGCCAGCAGCCTTCGATTGCTAGCCAATGAGCAGTTCTTC. Protein sequence: CASSLRLLANEQFF.

This chain links TRBV5-6 with TRBJ1-1, with unresolved D. The V end was cut by 0 bases, the J end by 2 bases, with 5 bases between. The germline V gene encodes CDR1 SGHDT and CDR2 YYEEEE. The CDR3 has 13 residues. CDR3 loop: CASSLGPNTEAFF. The CDR3 coding sequence is TGTGCCAGCAGCTTGGGGCCCAACACTGAAGCTTTCTTT.

This clone was seen a few times. The chain joins TRBV24-1 to TRBJ2-3; no clear D. V lost 9 bases and J lost 5, with 8 bases in between. The germline CDR1 and CDR2 sequences are KGHDR and SFDVKD. The CDR3 sequence is 11 residues long. The CDR3 reads CATGSGDTQYF. In nucleotides, the CDR3 is TGTGCCACCGGATCTGGAGATACGCAGTATTTT.

Only one count was recorded for this clone. The V call is TRBV12-3 or TRBV12-4, the J call TRBJ1-4; D gene ambiguous. With 8 bases removed from V and 3 bases from J, the gap between germline ends came to 10 bases. The CDR3 has 13 amino acids. CDR3 amino acids: CASAQASNEKLFF. CDR3 in DNA: TGTGCCAGCGCCCAGGCTTCTAATGAAAAACTGTTTTTT.

The chain links TRBV25-1 to TRBJ2-1; 12 nucleotides align to TRBD2. The length of the CDR3 is 15 residues. After removal of 2 bases from V and 9 bases from J, the junction contained 5 bases not matched to a gene. Germline loops: CDR1 MGHDK, CDR2 SYGVNS. CDR3 residues: CASSEPSGGAGEQFF. CDR3 nucleotides: TGTGCCAGCAGTGAACCTAGCGGGGGGGCAGGTGAGCAGTTCTTC.

This sequence joins TRBV6-5 and TRBJ2-7; D not resolved. The CDR3 totals 13 residues. The V end lost 1 base, the J end lost 6 bases, and 10 bases lay between the germline ends. Germline CDR1 is MNHEY and CDR2 is SVGAGI. The CDR3 DNA reads as TGTGCCAGCAGTTACTTCGCTAGAAGCGAGCAGTACTTC. This codes for CASSYFARSEQYF.

The rearrangement uses TRBV27 and TRBJ1-6; D is undetermined. The CDR3 runs to 17 residues. Trimming took 5 bases from V and 7 from J, leaving 21 bases between them. The germline V gene has CDR1 MNHEY and CDR2 SMNVEV (reference sequence). CDR3: CASSTPHGFLRNSPLHF. The DNA for the CDR3 is TGTGCCAGCAGTACCCCTCACGGATTCCTTCGAAATTCACCCCTCCACTTT.

The chain joins TRBV12-3 or TRBV12-4 to TRBJ2-7, with D tentatively TRBD2 (6 bases). The V and J ends lost 6 bases and 3 bases respectively, with 6 bases between them. There are 11 residues in the CDR3. The CDR3 bases are TGTGCCAGCAGGCGGGGCTACGAGCAGTACTTC. This codes for CASRRGYEQYF.

This chain uses TRBV29-1 with TRBJ1-5; D unresolved. This CDR3 spans 14 amino acids. V lost 7 bases, J lost 1 base, and 14 bases lay in between. CDR1 is SQVTM, CDR2 ANQGSEA, per germline. The CDR3 coding sequence is TGCAGCGCTAAACTGGGTGGGAGCAATCAGCCCCAGCATTTT. Its protein is CSAKLGGSNQPQHF.

In nucleotides, the CDR3 is TGCGCCAGCAGCCCCGGGAACCCGAATCAGCCCCAGCATTTT. Its translation: CASSPGNPNQPQHF. V is TRBV4-1 and J is TRBJ1-5; the D is unclear. V lost 4 bases and J 4 bases, leaving 11 bases between the germline ends. The CDR3 has 14 amino acids. Germline V gene lookup returns CDR1 MGHRA and CDR2 YSYEKL.

The rearrangement uses TRBV19 and TRBJ1-5, with no clear D. Trimming cost V 5 bases and J 5 bases, with 7 bases left between them. The CDR3 is made up of 12 amino acids. Germline V gene sequence: CDR1 LNHDA, CDR2 SQIVND (reference sequence). The CDR3 DNA reads TGTGCCAGTAGTGGAGAATATCAGCCCCAGCATTTT. Its translation is CASSGEYQPQHF. The variable domain in full, completed from reference TRBV19 and TRBJ1-5, reads DGGITQSPKYLFRKEGQNVTLSCEQNLNHDAMYWYRQDPGQGLRLIYYSQIVNDFQKGDIAEGYSVSREKKESFPLTVTSAQKNPTAFYLCASSGEYQPQHFGDGTRLSIL.